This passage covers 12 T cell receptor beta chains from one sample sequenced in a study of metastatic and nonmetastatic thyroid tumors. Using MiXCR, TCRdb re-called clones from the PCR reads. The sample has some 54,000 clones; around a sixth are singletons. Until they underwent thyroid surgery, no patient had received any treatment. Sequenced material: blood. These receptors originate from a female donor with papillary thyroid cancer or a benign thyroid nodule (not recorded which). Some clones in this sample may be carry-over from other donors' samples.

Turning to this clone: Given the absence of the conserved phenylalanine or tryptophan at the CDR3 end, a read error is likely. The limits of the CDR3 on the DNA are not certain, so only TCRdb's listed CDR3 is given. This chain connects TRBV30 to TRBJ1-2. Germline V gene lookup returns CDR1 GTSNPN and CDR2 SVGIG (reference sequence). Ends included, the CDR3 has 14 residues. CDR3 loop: CAWSELRPLYGYNL.

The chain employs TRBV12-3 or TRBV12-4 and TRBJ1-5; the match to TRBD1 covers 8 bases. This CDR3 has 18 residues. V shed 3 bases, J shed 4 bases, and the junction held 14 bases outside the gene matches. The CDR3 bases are TGTGCCAGCAGTTTTAGACCCCTACGGGACAGGCGTAATCAGCCCCAGCATTTT. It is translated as CASSFRPLRDRRNQPQHF.

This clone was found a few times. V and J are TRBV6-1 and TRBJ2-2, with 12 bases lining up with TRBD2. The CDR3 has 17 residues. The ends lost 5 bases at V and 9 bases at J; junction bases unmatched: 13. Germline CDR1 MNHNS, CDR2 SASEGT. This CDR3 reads CASSWTGLAGWAWELFF. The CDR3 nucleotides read TGTGCCAGCAGTTGGACTGGACTAGCGGGATGGGCCTGGGAGCTGTTTTTT.

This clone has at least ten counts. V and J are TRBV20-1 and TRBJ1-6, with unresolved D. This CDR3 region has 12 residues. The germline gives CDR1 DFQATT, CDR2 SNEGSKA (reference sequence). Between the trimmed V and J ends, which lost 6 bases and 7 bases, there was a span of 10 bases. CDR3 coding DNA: TGCAGTGCAAGAAGCCCGAATTCACCCCTCCACTTT. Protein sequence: CSARSPNSPLHF.

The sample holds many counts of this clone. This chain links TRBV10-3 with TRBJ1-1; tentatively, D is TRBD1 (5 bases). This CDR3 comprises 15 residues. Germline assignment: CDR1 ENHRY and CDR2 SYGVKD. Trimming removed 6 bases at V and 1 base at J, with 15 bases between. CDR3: CAIRPQGYGNTEAFF. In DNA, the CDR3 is TGTGCCATCAGACCCCAGGGATACGGGAACACTGAAGCTTTCTTT.

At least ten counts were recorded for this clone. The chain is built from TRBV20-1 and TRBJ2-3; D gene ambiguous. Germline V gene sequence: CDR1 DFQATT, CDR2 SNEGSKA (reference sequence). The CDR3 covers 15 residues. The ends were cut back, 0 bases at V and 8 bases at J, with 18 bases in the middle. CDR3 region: CSARERGRATLTQYF. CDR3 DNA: TGCAGTGCTAGAGAAAGAGGCCGGGCCACACTTACGCAGTATTTT.

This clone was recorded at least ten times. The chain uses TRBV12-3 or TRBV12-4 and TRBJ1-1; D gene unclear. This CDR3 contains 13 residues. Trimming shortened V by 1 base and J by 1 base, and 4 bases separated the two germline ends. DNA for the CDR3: TGTGCCAGCAGTTTAGGTCGGAACACTGAAGCTTTCTTT. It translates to CASSLGRNTEAFF.

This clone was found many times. This CDR3 reads CASKGGTNTGELFF. In nucleotides, the CDR3 is TGTGCCAGCAAGGGGGGGACGAACACCGGGGAGCTGTTTTTT. The V gene is TRBV2, the J gene TRBJ2-2, with D possibly being TRBD2 (7 bases). From germline, CDR1 is SNHLY and CDR2 FYNNEI. The CDR3 runs 14 residues. Trimming left V 7 bases short and J 0 bases short, with 9 bases between.

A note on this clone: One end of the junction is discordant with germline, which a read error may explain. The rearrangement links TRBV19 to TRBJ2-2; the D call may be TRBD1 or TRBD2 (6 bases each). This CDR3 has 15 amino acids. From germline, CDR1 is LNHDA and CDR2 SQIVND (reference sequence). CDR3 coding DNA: TGTGCCAGTAGTATTAGGGGGGCAAACACCGTGGAGCTGTTTTTT. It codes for CASSIRGANTVELFF.

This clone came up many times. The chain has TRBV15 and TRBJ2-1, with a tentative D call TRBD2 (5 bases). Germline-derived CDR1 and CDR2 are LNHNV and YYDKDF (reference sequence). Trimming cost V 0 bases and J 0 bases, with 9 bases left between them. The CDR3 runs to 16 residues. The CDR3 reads CATSRDRGGSYNEQFF. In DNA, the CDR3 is TGTGCCACCAGCAGAGATCGCGGAGGCTCCTACAATGAGCAGTTCTTC.

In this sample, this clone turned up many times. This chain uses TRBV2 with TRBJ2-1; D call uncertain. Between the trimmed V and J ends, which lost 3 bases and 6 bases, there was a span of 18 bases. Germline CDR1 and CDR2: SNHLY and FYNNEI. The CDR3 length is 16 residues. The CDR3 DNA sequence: TGTGCCAGCAGTGAGGAGACATCTACTGTGGTCAATGAGCAGTTCTTC. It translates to CASSEETSTVVNEQFF.

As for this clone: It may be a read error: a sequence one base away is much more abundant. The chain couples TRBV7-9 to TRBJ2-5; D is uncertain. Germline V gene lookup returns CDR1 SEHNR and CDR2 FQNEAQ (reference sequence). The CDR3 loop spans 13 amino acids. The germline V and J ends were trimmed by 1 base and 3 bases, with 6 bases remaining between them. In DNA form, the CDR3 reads TGTGCCAGCAGCTTAGAAAGGGAAGAGACCCAGTACTTC. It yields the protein CASSLEREETQYF.